This TCR beta chain was captured in a study of blood T cell repertoires in COVID-19. Profiling relied on immunoSEQ multiplex PCR, and the TCRdb table lists in-frame clones only, not all of them. The top ten clones hold roughly 1.2% of a sample with a few hundred thousand clones, 89% of them seen once. From germline, CDR1 is SGHDT and CDR2 YYEEEE. V was cut by 2 bases and J by 8 bases, with 19 bases left in between. The CDR3 covers 16 residues. Sequenced input: peripheral blood. V gene TRBV5-6 combines with J gene TRBJ1-4; D uncertain. This sequence originates from a man aged 40-55 years with acute or convalescent COVID-19. CDR3 in DNA: TGTGCCAGCAGCTTTGCCCCGACGGAACAACTAGAAAAACTGTTTTTT. As protein: CASSFAPTEQLEKLFF.